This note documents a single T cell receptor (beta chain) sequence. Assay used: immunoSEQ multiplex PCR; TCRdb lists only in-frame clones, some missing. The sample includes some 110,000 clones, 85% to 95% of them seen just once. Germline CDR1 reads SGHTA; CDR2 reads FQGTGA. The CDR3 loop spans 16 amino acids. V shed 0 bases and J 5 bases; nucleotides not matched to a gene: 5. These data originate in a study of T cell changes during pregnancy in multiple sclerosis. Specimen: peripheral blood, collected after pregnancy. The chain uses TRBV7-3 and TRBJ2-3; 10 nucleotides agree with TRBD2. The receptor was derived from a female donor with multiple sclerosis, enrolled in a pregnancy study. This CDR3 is CASSLTSGGKGDTQYF. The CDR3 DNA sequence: TGTGCCAGCAGCTTAACTAGCGGGGGGAAAGGAGATACGCAGTATTTT.